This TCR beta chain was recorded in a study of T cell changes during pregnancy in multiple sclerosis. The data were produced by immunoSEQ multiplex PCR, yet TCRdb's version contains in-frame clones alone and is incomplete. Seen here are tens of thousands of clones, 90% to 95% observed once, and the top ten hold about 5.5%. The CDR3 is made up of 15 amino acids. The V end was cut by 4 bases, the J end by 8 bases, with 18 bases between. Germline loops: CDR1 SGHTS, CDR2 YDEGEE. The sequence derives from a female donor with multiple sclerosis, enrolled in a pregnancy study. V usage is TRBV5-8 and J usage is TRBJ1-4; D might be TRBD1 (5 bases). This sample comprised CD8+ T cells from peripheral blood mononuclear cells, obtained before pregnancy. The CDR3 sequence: CASSPGTVGQEKLFF. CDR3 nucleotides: TGTGCCAGCAGCCCGGGGACTGTTGGACAAGAAAAACTGTTTTTT. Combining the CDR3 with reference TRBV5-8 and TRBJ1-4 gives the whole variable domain EAGVTQSPTHLIKTRGQQATLRCSPISGHTSVYWYQQALGLGLQFLLWYDEGEERNRGNFPPRFSGRQFPNYSSELNVNALELEDSALYLCASSPGTVGQEKLFFGSGTQLSVL.